The 4 T cell receptor beta chains below all came from one sample that was sequenced in a study of OX40 agonist ivuxolimab in advanced cancers. The protocol was immunoSEQ multiplex PCR, while the TCRdb copy is restricted to in-frame clones and leaves out a portion. The sample carries tens of thousands of clones, less than 90% recorded once. Sample: CD4+ or CD8+ T cells sorted from blood, taken in a trial of the OX40 agonist ivuxolimab. These receptors all stem from an adult with an advanced solid tumor such as melanoma, head and neck, liver or kidney cancer.

The genes are TRBV7-2 and TRBJ2-1; tentative D call: TRBD2 (6 bases). This CDR3 contains 15 residues. Germline CDR1 SGHTA, CDR2 FQGNSA. The V and J ends lost 6 bases and 0 bases respectively, with 12 bases between them. This CDR3 reads CASSSGGTSYNEQFF. In DNA form, the CDR3 reads TGTGCCAGCAGTTCTGGGGGGACCTCCTACAATGAGCAGTTCTTC.

This chain links TRBV15 with TRBJ2-4; D call uncertain. The CDR3 has 12 residues. CDR1 and CDR2 from the germline V gene are LNHNV and YYDKDF (reference sequence). Trimming removed 5 bases from V and 8 bases from J, with 10 bases in between. The CDR3 bases are TGTGCCACCAGCCCCCATGGGGACATTCAGTACTTC. Translation: CATSPHGDIQYF.

The J gene is TRBJ2-3, the V gene TRBV19; 15 nucleotides align to TRBD2. In germline, CDR1 is LNHDA, CDR2 SQIVND (reference sequence). V lost 6 bases and J lost 1; bases outside the gene matches: 8. The CDR3 totals 18 residues. CDR3 protein: CASSLGLAGGRGTDTQYF. The DNA for the CDR3 is TGTGCCAGTAGCCTCGGACTAGCGGGGGGGCGTGGCACAGATACGCAGTATTTT.

The V and J genes are TRBV5-1 and TRBJ2-5; 9 bases agree with TRBD2. The CDR3 covers 16 residues. Germline lookup yields CDR1 SGHRS and CDR2 YFSETQ. Unmatched junction bases numbered 8, after V lost 4 bases and J lost 1 base. The CDR3 nucleotides read TGCGCCAGCAGCCGGCAAGCGGGAGGCCCCCAAGAGACCCAGTACTTC. It yields the protein CASSRQAGGPQETQYF.